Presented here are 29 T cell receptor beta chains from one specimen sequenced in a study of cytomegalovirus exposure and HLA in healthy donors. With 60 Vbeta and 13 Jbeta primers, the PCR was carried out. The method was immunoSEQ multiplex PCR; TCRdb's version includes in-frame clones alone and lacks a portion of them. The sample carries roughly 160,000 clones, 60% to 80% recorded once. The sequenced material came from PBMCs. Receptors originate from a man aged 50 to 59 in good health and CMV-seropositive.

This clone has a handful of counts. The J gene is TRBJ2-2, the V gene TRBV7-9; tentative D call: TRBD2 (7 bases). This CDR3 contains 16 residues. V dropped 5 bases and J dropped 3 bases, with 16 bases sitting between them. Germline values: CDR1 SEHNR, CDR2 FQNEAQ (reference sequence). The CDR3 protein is CASSRWGGADTGELFF. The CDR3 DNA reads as TGTGCCAGCAGCCGTTGGGGGGGGGCAGACACCGGGGAGCTGTTTTTT.

The CDR3 loop reads CASSRDRTNEKLFF. For the CDR3, the DNA is TGCGCCAGCAGCCGGGACAGGACTAATGAAAAACTGTTTTTT. The chain joins TRBV5-1 to TRBJ1-4; 8 nucleotides match TRBD1. With V trimmed by 4 bases and J by 2 bases, 1 base remained unmatched. Per germline, CDR1 SGHRS and CDR2 YFSETQ. This CDR3 is 14 amino acids long.

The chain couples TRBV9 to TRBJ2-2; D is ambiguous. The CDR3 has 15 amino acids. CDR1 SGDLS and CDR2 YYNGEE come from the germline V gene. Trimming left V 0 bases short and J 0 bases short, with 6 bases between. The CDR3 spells CASSVGPANTGELFF. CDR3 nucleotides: TGTGCCAGCAGCGTAGGGCCCGCGAACACCGGGGAGCTGTTTTTT.

As DNA, the CDR3 is TGTGCCAGCAGCGCTGACAGGGTGGGGGGCTACACCTTC. Its protein is CASSADRVGGYTF. The gene calls are TRBV7-2 and TRBJ1-2, with 7 bases lining up with TRBD1. CDR1 and CDR2 (germline): SGHTA, FQGNSA. Trimming at V came to 5 bases and at J to 8 bases, leaving 8 bases not matched to a gene. The CDR3 covers 13 residues.

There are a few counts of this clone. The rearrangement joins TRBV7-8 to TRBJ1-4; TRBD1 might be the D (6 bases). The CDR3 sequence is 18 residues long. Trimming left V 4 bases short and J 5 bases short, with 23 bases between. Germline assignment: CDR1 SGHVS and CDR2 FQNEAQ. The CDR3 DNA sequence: TGTGCCAGCAGCTCACGGTTTGTGGGGGCGCCTAGGAATGAAAAACTGTTTTTT. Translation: CASSSRFVGAPRNEKLFF.

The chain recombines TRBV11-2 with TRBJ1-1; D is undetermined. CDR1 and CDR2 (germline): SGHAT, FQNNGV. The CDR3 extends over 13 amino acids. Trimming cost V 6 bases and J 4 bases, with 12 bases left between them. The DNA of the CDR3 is TGTGCCAGCAGATCAGCCCTAGGCACTGAAGCTTTCTTT. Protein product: CASRSALGTEAFF.

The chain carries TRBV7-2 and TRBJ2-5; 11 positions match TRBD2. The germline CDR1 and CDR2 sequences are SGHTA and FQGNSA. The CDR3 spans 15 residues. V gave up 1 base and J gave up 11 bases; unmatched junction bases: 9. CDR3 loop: CASSLVVSGGGEQYF. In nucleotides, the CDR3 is TGTGCCAGCAGCTTAGTCGTTAGCGGGGGGGGTGAGCAGTACTTC.

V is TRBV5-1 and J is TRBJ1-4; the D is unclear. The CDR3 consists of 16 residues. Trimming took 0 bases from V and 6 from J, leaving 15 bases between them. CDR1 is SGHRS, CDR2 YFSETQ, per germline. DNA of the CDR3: TGCGCCAGCAGCTTGGGCGATCGGAGCTCGGATGAAAAACTGTTTTTT. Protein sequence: CASSLGDRSSDEKLFF.

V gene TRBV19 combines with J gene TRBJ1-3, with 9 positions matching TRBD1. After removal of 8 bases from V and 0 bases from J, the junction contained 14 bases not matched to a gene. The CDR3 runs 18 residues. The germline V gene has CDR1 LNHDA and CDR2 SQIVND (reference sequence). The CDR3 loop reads CASGDRGRIALSGNTIYF. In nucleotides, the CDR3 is TGTGCCAGTGGCGACAGGGGGAGAATTGCCCTCTCTGGAAACACCATATATTTT. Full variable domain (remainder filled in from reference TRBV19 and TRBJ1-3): DGGITQSPKYLFRKEGQNVTLSCEQNLNHDAMYWYRQDPGQGLRLIYYSQIVNDFQKGDIAEGYSVSREKKESFPLTVTSAQKNPTAFYLCASGDRGRIALSGNTIYFGEGSWLTVV.

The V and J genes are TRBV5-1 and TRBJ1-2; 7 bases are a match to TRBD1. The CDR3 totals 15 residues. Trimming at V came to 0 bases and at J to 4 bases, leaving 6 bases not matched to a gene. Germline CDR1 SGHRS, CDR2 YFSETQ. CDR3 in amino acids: CASSLASGGPYGYTF. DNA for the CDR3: TGCGCCAGCAGCTTGGCCTCAGGGGGACCCTATGGCTACACCTTC.

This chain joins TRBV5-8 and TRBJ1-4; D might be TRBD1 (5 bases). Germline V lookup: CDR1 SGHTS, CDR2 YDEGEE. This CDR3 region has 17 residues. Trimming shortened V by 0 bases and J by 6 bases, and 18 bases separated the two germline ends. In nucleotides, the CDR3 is TGTGCCAGCAGCTTGGCTCCTTTCAGGGTCATCGATGAAAAACTGTTTTTT. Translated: CASSLAPFRVIDEKLFF.

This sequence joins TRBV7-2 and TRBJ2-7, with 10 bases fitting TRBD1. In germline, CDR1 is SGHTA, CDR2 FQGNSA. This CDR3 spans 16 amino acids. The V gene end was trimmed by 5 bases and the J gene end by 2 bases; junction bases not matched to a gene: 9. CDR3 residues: CASSQPRDRGTYEQYF. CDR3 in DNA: TGTGCCAGCAGCCAGCCCCGGGACAGGGGAACCTACGAGCAGTACTTC.

The CDR3 bases are TGTGCCAGCAGCGGAGGGACAGGGCGTAATGAAAAACTGTTTTTT. Its protein is CASSGGTGRNEKLFF. The chain recombines TRBV11-2 with TRBJ1-4; 9 bases map to TRBD1. Germline lookup yields CDR1 SGHAT and CDR2 FQNNGV. The CDR3 runs to 15 residues. V was pared by 5 bases and J by 4 bases, with 5 bases of the junction left unmatched.

The CDR3 region is CASSSSGSPLNEQFF. The CDR3 bases are TGTGCCAGCAGCTCTAGCGGATCACCCCTCAATGAGCAGTTCTTC. J is TRBJ2-1 and V is TRBV9; TRBD2 matches 7 bases. The CDR3 sequence is 15 residues long. Germline V gene sequence: CDR1 SGDLS, CDR2 YYNGEE. Trimming took 4 bases from V and 6 from J; bases not matched to a gene: 10.

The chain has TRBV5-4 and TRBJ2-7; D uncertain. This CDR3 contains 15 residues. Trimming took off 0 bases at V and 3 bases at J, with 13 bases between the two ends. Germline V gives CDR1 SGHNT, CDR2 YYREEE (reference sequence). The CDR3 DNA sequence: TGTGCCAGCAGCTTGGTTGCACAGACCGACTACGAGCAGTACTTC. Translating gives CASSLVAQTDYEQYF.

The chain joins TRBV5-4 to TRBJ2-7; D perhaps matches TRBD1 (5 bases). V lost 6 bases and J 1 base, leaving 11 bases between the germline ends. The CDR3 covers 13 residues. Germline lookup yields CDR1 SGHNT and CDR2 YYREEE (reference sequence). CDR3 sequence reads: CASNNGQSYEQYF. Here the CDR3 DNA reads TGTGCCAGCAATAACGGACAATCCTACGAGCAGTACTTC.

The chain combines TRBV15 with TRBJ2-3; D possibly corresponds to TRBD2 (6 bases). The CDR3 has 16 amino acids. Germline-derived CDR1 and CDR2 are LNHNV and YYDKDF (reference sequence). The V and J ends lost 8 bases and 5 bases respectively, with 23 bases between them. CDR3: CATRKLGGLEGDTQYF. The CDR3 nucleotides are TGTGCCACCCGTAAATTGGGGGGACTGGAGGGAGATACGCAGTATTTT. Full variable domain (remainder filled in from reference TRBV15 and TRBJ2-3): DAMVIQNPRYQVTQFGKPVTLSCSQTLNHNVMYWYQQKSSQAPKLLFHYYDKDFNNEADTPDNFQSRRPNTSFCFLDIRSPGLGDTAMYLCATRKLGGLEGDTQYFGPGTRLTVL.

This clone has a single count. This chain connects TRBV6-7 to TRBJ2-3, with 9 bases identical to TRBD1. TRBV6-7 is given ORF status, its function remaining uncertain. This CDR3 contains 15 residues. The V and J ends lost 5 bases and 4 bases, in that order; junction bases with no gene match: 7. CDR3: CASSNRDRVSDTQYF. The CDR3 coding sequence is TGTGCCAGCAGTAACCGGGACAGGGTTTCAGATACGCAGTATTTT.

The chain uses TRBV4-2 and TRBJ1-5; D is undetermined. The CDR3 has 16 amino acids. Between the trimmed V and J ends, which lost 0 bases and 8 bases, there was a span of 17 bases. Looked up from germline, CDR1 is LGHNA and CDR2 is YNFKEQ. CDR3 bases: TGTGCCAGCAGCCAAGAGGGAGTGGGCTGGCGGGAGCCCCAGCATTTT. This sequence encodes CASSQEGVGWREPQHF.

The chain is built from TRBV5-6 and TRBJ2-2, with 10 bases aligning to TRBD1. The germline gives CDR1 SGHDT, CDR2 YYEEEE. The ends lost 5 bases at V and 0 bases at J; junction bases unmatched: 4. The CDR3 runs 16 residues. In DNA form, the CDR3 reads TGTGCCAGCAGATGGGACAGGGGTGCGAACACCGGGGAGCTGTTTTTT. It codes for CASRWDRGANTGELFF. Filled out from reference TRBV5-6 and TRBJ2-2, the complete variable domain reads DAGVTQSPTHLIKTRGQQVTLRCSPKSGHDTVSWYQQALGQGPQFIFQYYEEEERQRGNFPDRFSGHQFPNYSSELNVNALLLGDSALYLCASRWDRGANTGELFFGEGSRLTVL.

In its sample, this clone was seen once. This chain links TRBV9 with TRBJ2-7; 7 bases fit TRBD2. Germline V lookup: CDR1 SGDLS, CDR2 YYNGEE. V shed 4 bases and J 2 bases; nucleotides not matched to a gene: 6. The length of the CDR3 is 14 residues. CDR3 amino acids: CASSWSGDPYEQYF. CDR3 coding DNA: TGTGCCAGCAGCTGGAGCGGGGACCCCTACGAGCAGTACTTC. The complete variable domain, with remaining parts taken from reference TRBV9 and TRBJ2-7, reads DSGVTQTPKHLITATGQRVTLRCSPRSGDLSVYWYQQSLDQGLQFLIQYYNGEERAKGNILERFSAQQFPDLHSELNLSSLELGDSALYFCASSWSGDPYEQYFGPGTRLTVT.

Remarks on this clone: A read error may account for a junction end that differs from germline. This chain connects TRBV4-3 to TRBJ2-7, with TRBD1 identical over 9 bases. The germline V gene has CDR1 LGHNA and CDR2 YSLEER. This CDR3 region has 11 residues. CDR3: CASSLKRDREF. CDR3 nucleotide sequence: TGCGCCAGCAGCCTAAAGAGGGACAGGGAGTTC.

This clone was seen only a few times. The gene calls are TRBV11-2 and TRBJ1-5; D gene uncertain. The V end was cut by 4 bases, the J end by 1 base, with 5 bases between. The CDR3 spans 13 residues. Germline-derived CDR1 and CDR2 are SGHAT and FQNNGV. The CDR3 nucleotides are TGTGCCAGCAGCTATCAGAGCAATCAGCCCCAGCATTTT. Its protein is CASSYQSNQPQHF.

The CDR3, as DNA: TGTGCCAGTAGTCTAAGACAGGGGGCACAGCCCCAGCATTTT. Its translation is CASSLRQGAQPQHF. V and J are TRBV19 and TRBJ1-5; 10 bases are a match to TRBD1. Germline CDR1 and CDR2: LNHDA and SQIVND (reference sequence). The CDR3 totals 14 residues. The V gene end was trimmed by 5 bases and the J gene end by 7 bases; junction bases not matched to a gene: 5.

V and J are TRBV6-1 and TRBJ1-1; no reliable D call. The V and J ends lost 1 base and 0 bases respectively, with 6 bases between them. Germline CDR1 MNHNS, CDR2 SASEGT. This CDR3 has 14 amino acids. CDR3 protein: CASSEVGVNTEAFF. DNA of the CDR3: TGTGCCAGCAGTGAAGTCGGGGTGAACACTGAAGCTTTCTTT.

As DNA, the CDR3 is TGTGCCAGCAGCCCCCCCGGACACCTTTCCTACGAGCAGTACTTC. Amino acids: CASSPPGHLSYEQYF. The V and J genes are TRBV6-1 and TRBJ2-7; TRBD1 is a possible D gene (5 bases). The V gene's germline CDR1 is MNHNS and CDR2 SASEGT. There are 15 residues in the CDR3. Trimming cost V 6 bases and J 1 base, with 16 bases left between them.

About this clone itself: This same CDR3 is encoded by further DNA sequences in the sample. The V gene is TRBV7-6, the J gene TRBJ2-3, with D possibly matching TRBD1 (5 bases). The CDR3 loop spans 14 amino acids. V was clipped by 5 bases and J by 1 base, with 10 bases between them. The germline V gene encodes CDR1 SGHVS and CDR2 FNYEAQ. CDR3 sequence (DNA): TGTGCCAGCAGCCTCCAGGGTGGCACAGATACGCAGTATTTT. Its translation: CASSLQGGTDTQYF.

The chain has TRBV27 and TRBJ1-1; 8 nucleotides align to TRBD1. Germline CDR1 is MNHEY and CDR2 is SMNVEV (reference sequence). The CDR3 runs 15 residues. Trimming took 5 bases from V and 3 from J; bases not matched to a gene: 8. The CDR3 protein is CASSQTGDPDTEAFF. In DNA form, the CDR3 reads TGTGCCAGCAGTCAGACAGGGGACCCTGACACTGAAGCTTTCTTT.

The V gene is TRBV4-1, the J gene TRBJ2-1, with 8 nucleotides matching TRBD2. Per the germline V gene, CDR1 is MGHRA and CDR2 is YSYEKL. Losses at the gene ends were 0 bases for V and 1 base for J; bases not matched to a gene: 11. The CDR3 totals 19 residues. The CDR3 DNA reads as TGCGCCAGCAGCCAAGACTTCTCCGGGGGGGCCCGATCCTACAATGAGCAGTTCTTC. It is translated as CASSQDFSGGARSYNEQFF.